The present entry profiles one T cell receptor beta chain with its context. The antigen is unknown. This sample is drawn from a study of vaccination and CD4 T cells after COVID-19. For the study at large: Timing of post-vaccine sample collection was a median 72 days after dose two, with a range of 14 to 241.

Treatment defined: roughly 10-day PBMC culture with coronavirus spike peptide pools or control peptides (ViraFEST assay). The authors cultured around 2.1 million PBMCs per well with about 10 IU/ml IL-2 and approximately 9 ug/ml peptide pools. With 0 bases clipped from V and 3 bases from J, the junction kept 4 bases outside the gene matches. Germline assignment: CDR1 MNHEY and CDR2 SVGAGI. The CDR3 covers 17 residues. Sequenced with the Oncomine TCR Beta short-read assay was DNA taken from cultured CD4+ T cells. Genomic DNA was isolated from CD4+ T cells that had been cultured. TCRdb recomputed calls from the PCR reads with MiXCR, one row per CDR3 protein. The table shows 14,000 to 15,000 distinct CDR3 sequences, with 52% occurring only once.

The rearrangement links TRBV6-5 to TRBJ2-2; 10 positions match TRBD1. Sequencing input: CD4+ T cells from blood, cultured in vitro. The TCR comes from a human donor who had recovered from COVID-19. The CDR3 nucleotides read TGTGCCAGCAGTTACTCGACAGGGGGCGCCGACACCGGGGAGCTGTTTTTT. This translates into CASSYSTGGADTGELFF.